Detailed here is one TCR beta chain. This clonotype was detected a few times. The antigen this receptor binds is unknown. No base qualities exist here, and no much larger clone lies one base off it. Libraries came from multiplex PCR. Data came from an Illumina HiSeq 4000. CDR3 regions were amplified by Arm-PCR with iRepertoire HTBI primers to construct TCR beta libraries. Gel purification was performed on PCR products prior to sequencing. As for the authors' bioinformatics: A total of 62 TRBV and under 15 TRBJ segments were identified across samples and were used for gene usage analysis of CDR3 amino acid clonotypes. COPE and FqMerger were used to merge the filtered high-quality paired reads into contigs. Contigs were aligned with BLAST to IMGT TRBV, TRBD and TRBJ reference genes, and CDR3 was defined per IMGT. Any clonotype with a frequency above 0.1% was counted as a highly expanded clone. Repertoire diversity was measured by Shannon entropy, and V-J evenness by the Gini coefficient. A clonotype was considered public if more than one individual shared it. Using fastp at Q25 and MiXCR, TCRdb reprocessed the public reads and kept productive beta chains. Each CDR3 protein appears once, grouped with its most common genes and DNA. TCRdb assigned the V and J calls; the authors' analysis was not used. The sample includes under 700,000 distinct CDR3 sequences, with 16% observed a single time. Jointly, the top ten make up 25% of the sample.

From a lookup of the germline V gene, CDR1 and CDR2 are SGHRS and YFSETQ. A distance of 19 bases separates the germline ends of V and J, which lose 5 bases and 7 bases respectively. From the cysteine up to the phenylalanine, the CDR3 has a length of 14 residues. Just CDR3 DNA is preserved here, 42 bases in frame from base 1. Explained via the paper, the time point label denotes: newly diagnosed GD, antithyroid drugs for less than 3 months. For both TCR sequencing and RNA sequencing, RNA was extracted from PBMCs in TRIzol. The diagnosis of Graves' disease was made according to American Thyroid Association guidelines. The patients came from an endocrinology department in Xi'an, China. From each patient, 7.5 to 10 milliliters of peripheral blood was collected into an EDTA anticoagulant tube. PBMCs were isolated by Ficoll Paque Plus density gradient separation without further T cell sorting. An Agilent 2100 Bioanalyzer and agarose gel were used to check RNA quality, and a NanoDrop 2000 was used to measure RNA concentration.

This sample stems from a study of regulatory T cells in long-lasting Graves disease (dated by TCRdb to about 2021). For the wider study: Antithyroid drugs had been taken for less than 3 months by newly diagnosed Graves' disease patients. This study used TCR sequencing and RNA sequencing of peripheral blood to compare persistent Graves' disease patients against newly diagnosed Graves' disease patients. The study took place in China and was registered as a clinical trial. TCR sequencing covered around 13 persistent and 20 newly diagnosed Graves' disease patients, 33 samples in total.

Study-wide conclusions, independent of this receptor: Lower TCR Shannon entropy and fewer highly expanded clones were observed in persistent Graves' disease patients than in newly diagnosed patients, which suggested clonal expansion. More public clonotypes were shared among persistent patients (more than 2,500) than among newly diagnosed patients (966). Because the primary lesion, thyroid tissue, could not be accessed, the study looked at peripheral blood alone. Preferential use of TRBV28, TRBJ1-2 and TRBJ2-5 was observed in persistent disease, whereas TRBV20-1 and TRBJ2-1 were favored in newly diagnosed disease. Sequencing and analysis were restricted to the TCR beta chain. The small sample size was acknowledged by the authors as a limitation that may reduce accuracy.

The same specimen was also included in a second study, on T cells in Graves' hyperthyroidism and ophthalmopathy. As the second study states: Stable Graves' hyperthyroidism was defined as the absence of progression to ophthalmopathy over 18 months of follow-up. Hyperthyroidism patients were aged 18 to 65 years and newly diagnosed, with disease duration of less than 2 months. The study excluded patients with uncontrolled infections, other autoimmune diseases, pregnancy or lactation. Diagnoses relied on clinical symptoms, serum thyroxine and TRAb, thyroid ultrasound and orbital computed tomography. The first round of RT-PCR for the TCR CDR3 was performed with the HTBI primer set and the Qiagen OneStep RT-PCR kit. Most expanded thyroid clonotypes (frequency above 0.001) were also detected in blood, suggesting blood repertoires may reflect thyroid immune responses. A 13 V-J signature model separated ophthalmopathy from stable hyperthyroidism, with approximately 86% sensitivity and 81.08% specificity in cross-validation and 80%/75% in testing. During validation, the model predicted progression to ophthalmopathy a median of approximately 6.5 months ahead of onset, with 60% to 71% sensitivity and under 85% specificity. A discovery cohort of about 95 patients, 43 with Graves' ophthalmopathy and about 60 with stable Graves' hyperthyroidism, was used to find distinguishing TCR V-J signatures. An independent validation cohort of around 20 hyperthyroidism patients and approximately 16 patients who later progressed to ophthalmopathy tested prospective prediction of ophthalmopathy. The 75 to 100 discovery patients were divided at random into training and test sets in a 7:3 ratio. Thyroid tissue and blood T-cell repertoires from several Graves' hyperthyroidism patients were also compared in the study. Following sampling, methimazole starting at 30 mg daily was given to hyperthyroidism patients, and high-dose intravenous methylprednisolone was given to ophthalmopathy patients. The libraries were constructed in a second round of multiplex PCR and then size-selected and purified. Sequencing of the libraries was done on an Illumina HiSeq2000 using paired-end 100 bp reads. Raw data were processed with SOAPnuke, discarding reads with adapters, uncalled bases, mean Phred below 15, or no exact constant-primer or identifier match. High-quality paired reads were merged with COPE v1.2.5, and unique nucleotide sequences were defined as clonotypes. MiTCR v1.1 was used to align the clonotypes against IMGT TRBV, TRBD and TRBJ reference segments. The analysis was restricted to V-J combinations with a frequency above 0.0001, which together covered 99.2% of the repertoires. A TCS score was defined as the ratio between F50 (clonal expansion) and ExV (chaos), using BLOSUM62-based TCRdist between CDR3 peptides within each V-J. Welch's t-statistics and random forest reduced some 510 V-J features to 13, which were used in a naive Bayes classifier (R e1071). No statistical method was used to set the sample size in advance, and investigators knew the group allocation. The paper reports TCR Vbeta CDR3 sequencing of approximately 140 peripheral blood samples: 40 to 45 ophthalmopathy, roughly 74 hyperthyroidism and 17 progressor patients.

The sequencing used peripheral blood mononuclear cells (PBMCs), collected at new diagnosis, from a patient treated with antithyroid drugs. The TCR was taken from a middle-aged woman with Graves disease. Donor details come from another sample of the same person, matched by shared clones. The sequence is built from TRBV5-1 and TRBJ2-7, and TRBD2 may be the D gene, going by 5 matching bases. The nucleotide sequence reads TGCGCCAGCAGACGCGTCAGCGGTTTGGAAGAGCAGTACTTC. Translated, this is CASRRVSGLEEQYF.